The rows below give T cell receptor beta chains drawn from one sample of a study of T cell responses to AZD1222 COVID-19 vaccine. Repertoires were generated with immunoSEQ multiplex PCR, while TCRdb's copy carries only in-frame clones and drops some. The sample includes approximately 210,000 clones, approximately 94% of them seen just once. The sequences come from peripheral blood, collected 28 days after the second dose of the MenACWY control vaccine. Receptors were obtained from an adult who received the MenACWY meningococcal vaccine as a control. Each CDR3 is given with its conserved first and last residue. Each record gives: V gene, D gene, clone size, J gene, CDR3 DNA, CDR3 protein. The D gene is left open where the match is weak. Where a row states a size, it is once, few, many or the class of an expanded clone; other rows omit it.

v_gene: TRBV29-1; d_gene: TRBD1; abundance: -; j_gene: TRBJ1-1; CDR3nt: TGCAGCGTGGCCGCGACAGGGACTACTGAAGCTTTCTTT; CDR3aa: CSVAATGTTEAFF
v_gene: TRBV20-1; d_gene: -; abundance: -; j_gene: TRBJ2-5; CDR3nt: TGCAGTGCAACAGTCCAAGAGACCCAGTACTTC; CDR3aa: CSATVQETQYF
v_gene: TRBV18; d_gene: TRBD2; abundance: once; j_gene: TRBJ2-3; CDR3nt: TGTGCCAGCTCACTTACTAGCGGGAGAGGAGATACGCAGTATTTT; CDR3aa: CASSLTSGRGDTQYF
v_gene: TRBV6-5; d_gene: TRBD1; abundance: -; j_gene: TRBJ1-1; CDR3nt: TGTGCCAGCAGTTACGGTTTCCAGGGGGCGAACACTGAAGCTTTCTTT; CDR3aa: CASSYGFQGANTEAFF
v_gene: TRBV27; d_gene: TRBD2; abundance: -; j_gene: TRBJ2-2; CDR3nt: TGTGCCAGCAGCCGCTGGGACTATTTAACCGGGGAGCTGTTTTTT; CDR3aa: CASSRWDYLTGELFF
v_gene: TRBV6-4; d_gene: TRBD1; abundance: -; j_gene: TRBJ2-1; CDR3nt: TGTGCCAGCAGTCCCGGGACAGGGGGCAATGAGCAGTTCTTC; CDR3aa: CASSPGTGGNEQFF
v_gene: TRBV4-2; d_gene: -; abundance: -; j_gene: TRBJ2-2; CDR3nt: TGTGCCAGCCACTTCGGGGAGGGGGACACCGGGGAGCTGTTTTTT; CDR3aa: CASHFGEGDTGELFF
v_gene: TRBV4-2; d_gene: TRBD2; abundance: -; j_gene: TRBJ2-5; CDR3nt: TGTGCCAGCAGCCAAGACCCTAGCGGGGGGGCCGGAGAGACCCAGTACTTC; CDR3aa: CASSQDPSGGAGETQYF
v_gene: TRBV30; d_gene: -; abundance: -; j_gene: TRBJ1-2; CDR3nt: TGTGCCTGGAGAGGAGGGGTGGGGCCTCCAGTGGGGGGCTACACCTTC; CDR3aa: CAWRGGVGPPVGGYTF
v_gene: TRBV6-1; d_gene: TRBD2; abundance: -; j_gene: TRBJ2-7; CDR3nt: TGTGCCAGCAGTGCCTCTAGCGGGGGATTATCCTACGAGCAGTACTTC; CDR3aa: CASSASSGGLSYEQYF
v_gene: TRBV19; d_gene: TRBD2; abundance: once; j_gene: TRBJ2-3; CDR3nt: TGTGCCAGTAGTTCATCGGGGGGGGGCACAGATACGCAGTATTTT; CDR3aa: CASSSSGGGTDTQYF
v_gene: TRBV27; d_gene: -; abundance: -; j_gene: TRBJ2-1; CDR3nt: TGTGCCACCTCCGAACGAGGGGGGAAGTACAATGAGCAGTTCTTC; CDR3aa: CATSERGGKYNEQFF
v_gene: TRBV27; d_gene: -; abundance: -; j_gene: TRBJ1-1; CDR3nt: TGTGCCAGCAGTCCAAATGGACCTCTGAACACTGAAGCTTTCTTT; CDR3aa: CASSPNGPLNTEAFF
v_gene: TRBV9; d_gene: -; abundance: few; j_gene: TRBJ1-4; CDR3nt: TGTGCCAGCAGCCCGACGTTGGGGGGCTTTGAAAAACTGTTTTTT; CDR3aa: CASSPTLGGFEKLFF
v_gene: TRBV19; d_gene: -; abundance: -; j_gene: TRBJ1-1; CDR3nt: TGTGCCAGTAGTACCCAAGGGGGGTACCCTGAAGCTTTCTTT; CDR3aa: CASSTQGGYPEAFF
v_gene: TRBV28; d_gene: TRBD1; abundance: -; j_gene: TRBJ1-6; CDR3nt: TGTGCCAGCAGAGCCGCGACAGGGCCCCGATCACCCCTCCACTTT; CDR3aa: CASRAATGPRSPLHF
v_gene: TRBV27; d_gene: TRBD2; abundance: -; j_gene: TRBJ2-7; CDR3nt: TGTGCCAGCAGTTTCGGGACTAGCAGAACCTACGAGCAGTACTTC; CDR3aa: CASSFGTSRTYEQYF
v_gene: TRBV4-2; d_gene: -; abundance: -; j_gene: TRBJ1-4; CDR3nt: TGTGCCAGCAGCCAAGAAGGCGGGTTTGAAAAACTGTTTTTT; CDR3aa: CASSQEGGFEKLFF
v_gene: TRBV20-1; d_gene: -; abundance: -; j_gene: TRBJ2-7; CDR3nt: TGCAGTGCTAGTTCGGACGAGCAGTACTTC; CDR3aa: CSASSDEQYF
v_gene: TRBV7-3; d_gene: -; abundance: -; j_gene: TRBJ2-3; CDR3nt: TGTGCCAGCAGCCCCACAAGGGGCCTCACAGATACGCAGTATTTT; CDR3aa: CASSPTRGLTDTQYF
v_gene: TRBV19; d_gene: -; abundance: -; j_gene: TRBJ2-2; CDR3nt: TGTGCCAGTAGTGTACCGGGACAACTTACCGGGGAGCTGTTTTTT; CDR3aa: CASSVPGQLTGELFF
v_gene: TRBV5-1; d_gene: TRBD1; abundance: -; j_gene: TRBJ2-2; CDR3nt: TGCGCCAGCAGCTTGGCGGGACAGGGAATCGGGGAGCTGTTTTTT; CDR3aa: CASSLAGQGIGELFF
v_gene: TRBV9; d_gene: -; abundance: -; j_gene: TRBJ1-2; CDR3nt: TGTGCCAGCAGCGTCGGAACTTGGGGCTACACCTTC; CDR3aa: CASSVGTWGYTF